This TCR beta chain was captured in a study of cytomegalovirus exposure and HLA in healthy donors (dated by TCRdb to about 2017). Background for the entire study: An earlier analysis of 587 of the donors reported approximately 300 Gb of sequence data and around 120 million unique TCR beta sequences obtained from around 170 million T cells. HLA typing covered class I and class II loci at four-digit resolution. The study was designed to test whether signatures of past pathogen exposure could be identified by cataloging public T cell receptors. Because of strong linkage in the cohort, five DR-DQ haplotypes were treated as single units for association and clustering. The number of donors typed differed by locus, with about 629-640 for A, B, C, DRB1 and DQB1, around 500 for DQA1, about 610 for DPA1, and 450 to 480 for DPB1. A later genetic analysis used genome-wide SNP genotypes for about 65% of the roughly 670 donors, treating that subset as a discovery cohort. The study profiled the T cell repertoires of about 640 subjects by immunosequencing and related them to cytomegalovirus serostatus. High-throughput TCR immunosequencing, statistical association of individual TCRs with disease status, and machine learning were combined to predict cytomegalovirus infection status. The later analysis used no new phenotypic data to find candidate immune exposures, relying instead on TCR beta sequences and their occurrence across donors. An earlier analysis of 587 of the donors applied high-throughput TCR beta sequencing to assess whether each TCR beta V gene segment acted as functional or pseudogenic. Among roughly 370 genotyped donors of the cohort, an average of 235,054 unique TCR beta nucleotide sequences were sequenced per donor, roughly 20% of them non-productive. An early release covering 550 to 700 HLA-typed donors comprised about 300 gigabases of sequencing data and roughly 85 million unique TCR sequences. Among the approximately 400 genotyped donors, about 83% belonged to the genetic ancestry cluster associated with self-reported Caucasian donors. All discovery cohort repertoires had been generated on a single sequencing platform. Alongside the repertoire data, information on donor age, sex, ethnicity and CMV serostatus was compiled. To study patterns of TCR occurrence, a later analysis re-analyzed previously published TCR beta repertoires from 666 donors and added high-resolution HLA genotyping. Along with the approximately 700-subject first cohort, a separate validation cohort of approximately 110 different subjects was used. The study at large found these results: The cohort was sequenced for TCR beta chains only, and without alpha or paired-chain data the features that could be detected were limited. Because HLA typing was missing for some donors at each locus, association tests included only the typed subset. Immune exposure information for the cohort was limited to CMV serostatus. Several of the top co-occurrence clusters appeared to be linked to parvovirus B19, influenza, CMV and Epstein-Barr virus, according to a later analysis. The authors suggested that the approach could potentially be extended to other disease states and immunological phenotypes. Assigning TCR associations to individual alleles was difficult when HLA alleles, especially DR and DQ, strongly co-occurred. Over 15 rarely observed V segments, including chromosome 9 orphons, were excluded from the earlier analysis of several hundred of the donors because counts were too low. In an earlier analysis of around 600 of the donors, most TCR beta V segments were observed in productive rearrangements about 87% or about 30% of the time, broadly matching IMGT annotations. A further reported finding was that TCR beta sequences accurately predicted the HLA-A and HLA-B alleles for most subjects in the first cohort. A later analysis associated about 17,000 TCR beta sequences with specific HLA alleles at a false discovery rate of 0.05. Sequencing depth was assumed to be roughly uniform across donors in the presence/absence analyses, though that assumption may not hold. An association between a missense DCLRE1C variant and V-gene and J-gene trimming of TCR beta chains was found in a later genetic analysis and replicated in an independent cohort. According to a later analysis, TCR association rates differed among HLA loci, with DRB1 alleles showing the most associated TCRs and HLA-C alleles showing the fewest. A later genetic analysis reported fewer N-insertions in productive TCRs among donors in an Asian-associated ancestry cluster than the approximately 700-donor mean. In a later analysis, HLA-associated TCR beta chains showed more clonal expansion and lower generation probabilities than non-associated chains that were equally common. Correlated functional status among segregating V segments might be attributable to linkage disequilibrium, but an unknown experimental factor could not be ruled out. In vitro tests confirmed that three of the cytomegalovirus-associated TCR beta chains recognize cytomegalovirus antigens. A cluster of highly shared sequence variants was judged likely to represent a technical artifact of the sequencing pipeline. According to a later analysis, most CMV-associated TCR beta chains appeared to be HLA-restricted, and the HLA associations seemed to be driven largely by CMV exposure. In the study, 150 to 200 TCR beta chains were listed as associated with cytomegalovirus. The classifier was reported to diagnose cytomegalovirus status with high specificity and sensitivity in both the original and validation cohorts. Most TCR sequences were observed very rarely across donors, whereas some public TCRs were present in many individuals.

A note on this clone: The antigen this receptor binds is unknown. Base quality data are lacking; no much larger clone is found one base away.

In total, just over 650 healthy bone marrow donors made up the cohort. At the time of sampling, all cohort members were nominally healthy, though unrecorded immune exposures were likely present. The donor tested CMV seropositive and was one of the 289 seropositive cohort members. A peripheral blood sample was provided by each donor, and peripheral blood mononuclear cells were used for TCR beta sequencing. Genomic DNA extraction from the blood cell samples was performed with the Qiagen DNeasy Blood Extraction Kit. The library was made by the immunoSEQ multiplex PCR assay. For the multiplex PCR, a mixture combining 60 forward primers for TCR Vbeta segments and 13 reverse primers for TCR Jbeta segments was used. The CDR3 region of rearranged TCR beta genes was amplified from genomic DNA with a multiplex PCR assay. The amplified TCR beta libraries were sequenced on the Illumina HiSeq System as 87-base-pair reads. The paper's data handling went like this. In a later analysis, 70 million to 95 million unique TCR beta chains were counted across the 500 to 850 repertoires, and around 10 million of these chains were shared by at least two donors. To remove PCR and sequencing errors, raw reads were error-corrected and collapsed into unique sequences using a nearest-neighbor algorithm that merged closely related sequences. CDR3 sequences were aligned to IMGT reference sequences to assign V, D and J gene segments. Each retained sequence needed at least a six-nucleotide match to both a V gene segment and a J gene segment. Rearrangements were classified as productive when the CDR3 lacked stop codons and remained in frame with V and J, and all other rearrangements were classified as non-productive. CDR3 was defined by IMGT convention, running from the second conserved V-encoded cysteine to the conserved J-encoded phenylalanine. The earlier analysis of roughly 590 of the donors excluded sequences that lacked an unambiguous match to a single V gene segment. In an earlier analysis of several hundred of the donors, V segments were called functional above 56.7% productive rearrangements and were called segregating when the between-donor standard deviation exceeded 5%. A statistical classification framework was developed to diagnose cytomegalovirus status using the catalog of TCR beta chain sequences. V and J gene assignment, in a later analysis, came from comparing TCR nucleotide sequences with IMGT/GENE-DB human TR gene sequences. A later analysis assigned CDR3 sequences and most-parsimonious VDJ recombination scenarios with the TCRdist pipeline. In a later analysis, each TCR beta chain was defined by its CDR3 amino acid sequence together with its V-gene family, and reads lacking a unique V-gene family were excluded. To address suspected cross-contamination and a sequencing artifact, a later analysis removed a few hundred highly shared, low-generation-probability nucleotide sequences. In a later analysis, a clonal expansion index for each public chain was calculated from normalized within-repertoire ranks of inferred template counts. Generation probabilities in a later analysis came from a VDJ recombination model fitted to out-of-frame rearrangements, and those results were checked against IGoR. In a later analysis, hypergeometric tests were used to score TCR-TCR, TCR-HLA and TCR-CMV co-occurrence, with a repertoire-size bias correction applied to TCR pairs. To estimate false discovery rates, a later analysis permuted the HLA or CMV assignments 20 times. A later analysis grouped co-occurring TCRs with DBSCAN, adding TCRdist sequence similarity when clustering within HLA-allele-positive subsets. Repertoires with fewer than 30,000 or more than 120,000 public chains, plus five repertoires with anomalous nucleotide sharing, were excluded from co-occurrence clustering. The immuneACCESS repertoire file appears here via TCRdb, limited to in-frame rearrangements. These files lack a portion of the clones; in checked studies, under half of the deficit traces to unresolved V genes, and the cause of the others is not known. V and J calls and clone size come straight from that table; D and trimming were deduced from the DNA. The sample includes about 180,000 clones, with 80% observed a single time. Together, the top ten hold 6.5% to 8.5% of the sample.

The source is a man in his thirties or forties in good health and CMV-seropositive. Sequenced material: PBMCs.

The DNA sequence is TGTGCCAGCAGCTCACGCCAGAGCGGGGGGCTCTCCTACGAGCAGTACTTC. This gives the protein CASSSRQSGGLSYEQYF. The V and J genes are TRBV11-3 and TRBJ2-7, with 9 bases in between that match TRBD2. Unmatched junction bases come to 10, with V trimmed by 4 bases and J by 0 bases. For CDR1 and CDR2, the germline V gene lists SGHNT and YENEEA. The CDR3 has 17 amino acids, counting the end cysteine and phenylalanine. The read is trimmed to its CDR3 DNA, 51 bases read in frame from base 1.